This T cell receptor beta chain comes out of a study of cytomegalovirus exposure and HLA in healthy donors. General study points: Across donors, most TCRs were seen rarely, yet some public ones were widespread.

This CDR3 comprises 11 residues. V was shortened by 5 bases and J by 11 bases, with 7 bases between the two germline ends. Germline CDR1 and CDR2: MNHNS and SASEGT. This clone was found many times. Its antigen is undetermined. PCR employed 60 Vbeta and 13 Jbeta primers. This table comes from immunoSEQ multiplex PCR, and its TCRdb copy is limited to in-frame clones, with some not included. This table has 65,000 to 85,000 clones, over 9.5% appearing once. J is TRBJ1-6 and V is TRBV6-1; D is perhaps TRBD1 (5 bases). The TCR originated in a man aged 60 to 69 in good health and CMV-seropositive. Specimen: PBMCs. The CDR3 DNA sequence: TGTGCCAGCAGTCAGGGCGCACCCCTCCACTTT. Translated: CASSQGAPLHF.